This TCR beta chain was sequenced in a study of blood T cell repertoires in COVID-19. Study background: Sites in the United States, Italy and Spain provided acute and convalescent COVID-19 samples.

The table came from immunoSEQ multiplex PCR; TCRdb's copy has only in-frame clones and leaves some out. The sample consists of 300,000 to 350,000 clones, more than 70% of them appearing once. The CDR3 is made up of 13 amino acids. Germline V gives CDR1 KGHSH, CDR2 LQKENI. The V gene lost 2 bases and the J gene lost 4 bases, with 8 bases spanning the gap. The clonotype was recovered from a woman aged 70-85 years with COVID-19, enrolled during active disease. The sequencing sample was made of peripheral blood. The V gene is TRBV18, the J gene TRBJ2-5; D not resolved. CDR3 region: CASSPELLETQYF. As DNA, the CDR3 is TGTGCCAGCTCACCAGAACTCCTAGAGACCCAGTACTTC. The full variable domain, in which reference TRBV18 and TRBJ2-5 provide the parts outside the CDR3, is NAGVMQNPRHLVRRRGQEARLRCSPMKGHSHVYWYRQLPEEGLKFMVYLQKENIIDESGMPKERFSAEFPKEGPSILRIQQVVRGDSAAYFCASSPELLETQYFGPGTRLLVL.